Below, one T cell receptor beta chain is given with its context. This entry comes from a study of blood T cell repertoires in COVID-19. On the study more broadly: Acute and convalescent COVID-19 specimens originated in the United States, Italy and Spain.

Germline CDR1 and CDR2: KGHSH and LQKENI. Trimming shortened V by 3 bases and J by 5 bases, and 13 bases separated the two germline ends. The CDR3 loop spans 15 amino acids. Per the authors' pipeline: The assay estimated nucleated cells by amplifying reference gene primers. TCRdb keeps only in-frame clones here, not all; method: immunoSEQ multiplex PCR. That table supplies the V and J calls and clone size; D and trimming were determined from the DNA. The sample lists about 200,000 clones, about 90% seen once, with around 0.76% in the top ten. The material sequenced was peripheral blood. The chain recombines TRBV18 with TRBJ2-2; no reliable D call. The sequence was obtained from a woman aged 70 to 79 with acute or convalescent COVID-19. CDR3 bases: TGTGCCAGCTCACCCTACCAAGACATTACCGGGGAGCTGTTTTTT. Its translation: CASSPYQDITGELFF.